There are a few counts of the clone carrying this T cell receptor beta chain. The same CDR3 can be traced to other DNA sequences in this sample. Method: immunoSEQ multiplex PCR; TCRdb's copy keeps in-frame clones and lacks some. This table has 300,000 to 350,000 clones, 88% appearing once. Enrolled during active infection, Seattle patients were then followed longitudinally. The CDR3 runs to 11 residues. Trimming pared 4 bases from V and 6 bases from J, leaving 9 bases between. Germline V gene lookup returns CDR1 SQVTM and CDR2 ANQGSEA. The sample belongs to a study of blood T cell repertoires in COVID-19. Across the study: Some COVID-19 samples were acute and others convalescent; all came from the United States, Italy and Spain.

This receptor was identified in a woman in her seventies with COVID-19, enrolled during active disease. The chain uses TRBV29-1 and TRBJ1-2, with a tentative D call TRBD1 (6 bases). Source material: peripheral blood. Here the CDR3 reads CSVGTGNGYTF. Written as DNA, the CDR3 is TGCAGCGTTGGAACAGGGAATGGCTACACCTTC.